Listed below are T cell receptor beta chains from one sample, sequenced in a study of blood T cell repertoires in COVID-19. Measured with immunoSEQ multiplex PCR; TCRdb has only the in-frame clones, and not every one. The top ten clones hold about a tenth of a sample with over 100,000 clones, approximately 88% of them seen once. Sequenced input: peripheral blood. These receptors were collected from a man in his fifties or sixties with acute or convalescent COVID-19. The CDR3 runs from the conserved cysteine through the conserved F or W. A D gene is named only where the DNA matches it firmly. Only some rows state a clone size, as once, few, many or a class for expanded clones.

v_call	j_call	d_call	clone_size	cdr3_aa	cdr3_nt
TRBV2	TRBJ1-1	.	.	CASSEALRQFTEAFF	TGTGCCAGCAGTGAAGCGCTTCGACAGTTTACTGAAGCTTTCTTT
TRBV11-2	TRBJ1-2	.	once	CASSLGLYGYTF	TGTGCCAGCAGCTTGGGCCTATATGGCTACACCTTC
TRBV2	TRBJ1-5	TRBD1	.	CASSAGQGFYQPQHF	TGTGCCAGCAGTGCTGGACAGGGTTTCTATCAGCCCCAGCATTTT
TRBV19	TRBJ1-1	.	.	CASSSTGGYTEAFF	TGTGCCAGTAGCTCAACGGGGGGGTACACTGAAGCTTTCTTT
TRBV7-8	TRBJ1-2	.	.	CASSLGQIYGYTF	TGTGCCAGCAGCCTAGGACAGATCTATGGCTACACCTTC
TRBV9	TRBJ2-1	TRBD2	.	CASSPPSGRGVYNEQFF	TGTGCCAGCAGCCCCCCAAGCGGGAGGGGGGTCTACAATGAGCAGTTCTTC
TRBV28	TRBJ2-1	.	.	CASSLAPVMQGPQFF	TGTGCCAGCAGCCTTGCGCCGGTAATGCAGGGGCCACAGTTCTTC
TRBV6-5	TRBJ1-2	.	once	CASSLGFGVNVGYTF	TGTGCCAGCAGTCTGGGTTTCGGGGTGAACGTGGGCTACACCTTC
TRBV13	TRBJ2-1	TRBD1	once	CASSSPTGGGANEQFF	TGTGCCAGCAGCTCACCGACAGGGGGAGGTGCAAATGAGCAGTTCTTC
TRBV6-6	TRBJ1-3	.	.	CASSYSGSLNTIYF	TGTGCCAGCAGTTACTCGGGCAGCCTTAACACCATATATTTT
TRBV11-2	TRBJ1-1	.	.	CASSFPRGGEAFF	TGTGCCAGCAGCTTCCCCCGGGGGGGGGAAGCTTTCTTT
TRBV18	TRBJ1-5	TRBD1	.	CASSPGTGVRSNQPQHF	TGTGCCAGCTCACCCGGGACAGGGGTCAGGAGCAATCAGCCCCAGCATTTT
TRBV7-2	TRBJ1-5	.	.	CASSLEAGGFSNQPQHF	TGTGCCAGCAGCTTAGAAGCCGGGGGTTTTAGCAATCAGCCCCAGCATTTT
TRBV15	TRBJ1-1	TRBD1	.	CATSPRQGAYTEAFF	TGTGCCACCAGCCCTCGACAGGGGGCCTACACTGAAGCTTTCTTT
TRBV7-6	TRBJ1-3	.	.	CASSPLTGPVSGNTIYF	TGTGCCAGCAGCCCCTTGACAGGTCCGGTCTCTGGAAACACCATATATTTT
TRBV27	TRBJ2-1	.	.	CASKPTPYNEQFF	TGTGCCAGCAAGCCAACCCCTTACAATGAGCAGTTCTTC
TRBV7-2	TRBJ1-2	.	.	CASSLEGIGNYGYTF	TGTGCCAGCAGCCTAGAGGGGATTGGAAACTATGGCTACACCTTC
TRBV7-3	TRBJ2-2	TRBD2	.	CASSPWTIRRGAGELFF	TGTGCCAGCAGCCCCTGGACTATTCGGCGGGGGGCCGGGGAGCTGTTTTTT
TRBV5-4	TRBJ1-1	TRBD1	.	CANSPDRGQLRAFF	TGTGCCAACAGCCCTGACAGGGGCCAGCTTCGAGCTTTCTTT
TRBV18	TRBJ1-2	.	.	CASSETTGPNYGYTF	TGTGCCAGCTCAGAAACTACAGGGCCTAACTATGGCTACACCTTC
TRBV30	TRBJ1-6	.	.	CAWSVQGYSPLHF	TGTGCCTGGAGTGTCCAGGGGTATTCACCCCTCCACTTT
TRBV5-4	TRBJ2-1	TRBD2	.	CASSTAGGWDNEQFF	TGTGCCAGCAGCACGGCGGGGGGCTGGGACAATGAGCAGTTCTTC
TRBV30	TRBJ2-4	.	.	CAWSPRSIAKNIQYF	TGTGCCTGGAGTCCCAGGTCGATAGCCAAAAACATTCAGTACTTC
TRBV9	TRBJ1-5	TRBD1	.	CASSPGTENQPQHF	TGTGCCAGCAGCCCCGGGACAGAGAATCAGCCCCAGCATTTT
TRBV4-1	TRBJ2-7	TRBD2	.	CASSQGLAGGFEQYF	TGCGCCAGCAGCCAAGGACTAGCGGGGGGATTCGAGCAGTACTTC
TRBV19	TRBJ1-3	.	few	CASSPNTGGNTIYF	TGTGCCAGTAGTCCCAATACGGGTGGAAACACCATATATTTT
TRBV19	TRBJ1-4	TRBD1	.	CASRTGKEGTNEKLFF	TGTGCCAGTAGGACAGGGAAGGAAGGGACTAATGAAAAACTGTTTTTT
TRBV7-2	TRBJ1-4	.	.	CASSLMGPGEKLFF	TGTGCCAGCAGCTTAATGGGGCCAGGGGAAAAACTGTTTTTT
TRBV9	TRBJ2-7	.	.	CASSARRTYEQYF	TGTGCCAGCAGCGCCAGGCGCACATACGAGCAGTACTTC
TRBV15	TRBJ1-2	TRBD1	.	CATSRSGQGTNYGYTF	TGTGCCACCAGCAGATCCGGACAGGGGACGAACTATGGCTACACCTTC
TRBV5-1	TRBJ1-1	.	once	CASSLARGAEAFF	TGCGCCAGCAGCTTGGCCCGGGGGGCTGAAGCTTTCTTT
TRBV13	TRBJ2-2	.	.	CASSGGSGELFF	TGTGCCAGCAGCGGGGGGAGCGGGGAGCTGTTTTTT
TRBV20-1	TRBJ1-2	.	few	CSASRWGDGYTF	TGCAGTGCTAGTAGGTGGGGCGACGGCTACACCTTC
TRBV6-5	TRBJ2-3	.	.	CASSYGGGPFTQYF	TGTGCCAGCAGTTACGGTGGGGGCCCCTTTACGCAGTATTTT
TRBV6-1	TRBJ1-2	TRBD1	.	CASSERRGRGYGYTF	TGTGCCAGCAGTGAACGAAGGGGGCGCGGCTATGGCTACACCTTC
TRBV29-1	TRBJ1-1	TRBD1	.	CSVSDRGNTEAFF	TGCAGCGTCTCCGACAGGGGGAACACTGAAGCTTTCTTT
TRBV2	TRBJ1-2	TRBD1	.	CASIRQGAYGYTF	TGTGCCAGCATCAGACAGGGGGCCTATGGCTACACCTTC
TRBV27	TRBJ2-5	.	.	CASSLQGRETQYF	TGTGCCAGCAGTTTACAAGGGAGAGAGACCCAGTACTTC
TRBV28	TRBJ1-1	TRBD1	.	CASSRDDRGRLFGPEAFF	TGTGCCAGCAGCCGAGACGACAGGGGGCGTCTTTTCGGACCTGAAGCTTTCTTT
TRBV3-1/TRBV3-2	TRBJ2-7	TRBD1	.	CASSRLPGTGGYEQYF	TGTGCCAGCAGCCGGCTTCCCGGGACAGGGGGCTACGAGCAGTACTTC